Below are 30 T cell receptor beta chains sequenced from a single sample in a study of blood T cell repertoires in COVID-19. The table came from immunoSEQ multiplex PCR; TCRdb's copy has only in-frame clones and leaves some out. The table includes a few hundred thousand clones, about nine tenths detected once. Sequencing used peripheral blood. These receptors all come from a woman between 25 and 40 years old with COVID-19, enrolled during active disease.

The table lists this clone with a few counts. V is TRBV28 and J is TRBJ2-7, with 7 bases identical to TRBD1. Germline assignment: CDR1 MDHEN and CDR2 SYDVKM. This CDR3 spans 14 amino acids. V shed 9 bases and J 3 bases; nucleotides not matched to a gene: 11. Here the CDR3 reads CASWRVGQDYEQYF. The CDR3, as DNA: TGTGCCAGTTGGCGGGTCGGACAGGACTACGAGCAGTACTTC.

The V and J genes are TRBV10-3 and TRBJ2-7; 7 positions agree with TRBD1. In germline, CDR1 is ENHRY, CDR2 SYGVKD. There are 17 residues in the CDR3. V lost 2 bases to trimming and J lost 0 bases; unmatched junction nucleotides: 10. The CDR3 spells CAISEPSGQASSYEQYF. In nucleotides, the CDR3 is TGTGCCATCAGTGAGCCGAGCGGACAGGCTAGCTCCTACGAGCAGTACTTC.

The chain joins TRBV5-1 to TRBJ2-2; TRBD2 matches 8 bases. CDR3 size: 16 residues. Losses at the gene ends were 0 bases for V and 5 bases for J; bases not matched to a gene: 6. CDR1 is SGHRS, CDR2 YFSETQ, per germline. CDR3 protein: CASSLGAGVVTGELFF. The CDR3 DNA reads as TGCGCCAGCAGCTTGGGAGCGGGAGTGGTAACCGGGGAGCTGTTTTTT.

The J gene is TRBJ2-1, the V gene TRBV28; D unclear. Deletions cut 5 bases from V and 8 bases from J, with 13 bases between. This CDR3 is built from 13 residues. Germline assignment: CDR1 MDHEN and CDR2 SYDVKM. The CDR3 loop is CASSPPRLHEQFF. DNA for the CDR3: TGTGCCAGCAGTCCCCCGAGGTTGCATGAGCAGTTCTTC.

The gene calls are TRBV28 and TRBJ1-6; no firm D call. The germline V and J ends were trimmed by 2 bases and 0 bases, with 5 bases remaining between them. The CDR3 has 15 amino acids. Per the germline V gene, CDR1 is MDHEN and CDR2 is SYDVKM. The CDR3: CASSLKSSYNSPLHF. DNA of the CDR3: TGTGCCAGCAGTTTAAAGAGCTCCTATAATTCACCCCTCCACTTT.

The chain has TRBV6-1 and TRBJ2-1; 7 bases fit TRBD2. With V trimmed by 4 bases and J by 0 bases, 6 bases remained unmatched. The CDR3 length is 16 residues. Germline V CDR1 and CDR2: MNHNS, SASEGT. The CDR3 reads CASSAPSGSSYNEQFF. The CDR3, as DNA: TGTGCCAGCAGTGCCCCTAGCGGAAGCTCCTACAATGAGCAGTTCTTC.

The V gene is TRBV28, the J gene TRBJ1-1, with a weak D call TRBD1 (5 bases). The CDR3 runs 12 residues. CDR1 is MDHEN and CDR2 is SYDVKM in the germline V gene. V shed 2 bases and J shed 11 bases, with 12 bases lying between them. CDR3 region: CASSLLGGSAFF. The CDR3 DNA is TGTGCCAGCAGTTTACTCGGGGGGTCGGCTTTCTTT.

This clone has only one observation. This chain uses TRBV3-1 (or the pseudogene TRBV3-2) with TRBJ1-6, with TRBD1 matching 9 bases. The trim removed 4 bases at V and 9 bases at J, leaving 4 bases unmatched. The CDR3 has 14 residues. Germline V gives CDR1 LGHDT, CDR2 YNNKEL (reference sequence). CDR3 nucleotides: TGTGCCAGCAGCCTCCGGGACAGGGCTTCACCCCTCCACTTT. Translated: CASSLRDRASPLHF.

V is TRBV6-5 and J is TRBJ1-2; maybe TRBD1 (5 bases). V was shortened by 7 bases and J by 7 bases, with 13 bases between the two germline ends. Germline-derived CDR1 and CDR2 are MNHEY and SVGAGI. The CDR3 loop spans 12 amino acids. CDR3 nucleotides: TGTGCCAGCAAACGGGCAGGGCTTGGCTACACCTTC. Amino acids: CASKRAGLGYTF.

The rearrangement links TRBV10-3 to TRBJ2-3; 9 positions match TRBD2. Germline lookup yields CDR1 ENHRY and CDR2 SYGVKD. The CDR3 is 18 amino acids. V dropped 5 bases and J dropped 4; count of bases not matched to a gene: 16. The chain's CDR3 is CAISPITLAGGPSDTQYF. The CDR3, as DNA: TGTGCCATCAGTCCTATCACTCTCGCGGGAGGGCCCTCAGATACGCAGTATTTT.

The chain employs TRBV13 and TRBJ2-7; 7 bases align to TRBD2. Germline CDR1 is PRHDT and CDR2 is FYEKMQ (reference sequence). Germline trimming cut 3 bases from V and 4 bases from J; bases unmatched to any gene: 3. The CDR3 loop spans 13 amino acids. The DNA for the CDR3 is TGTGCCAGCAGCTTCGGGAGGAATTACGAGCAGTACTTC. Protein sequence: CASSFGRNYEQYF.

The chain employs TRBV4-3 and TRBJ1-6; no clear D gene. CDR1 LGHNA and CDR2 YSLEER come from the germline V gene. CDR3 size: 14 residues. V was shortened by 0 bases and J by 7 bases, with 7 bases between the two germline ends. CDR3 loop: CASSQDRVNSPLHF. Here the CDR3 DNA reads TGCGCCAGCAGCCAAGATCGGGTCAATTCACCCCTCCACTTT.

The chain combines TRBV2 with TRBJ2-1; D gene uncertain. V was trimmed by 6 bases and J by 7 bases, leaving 10 bases between them. Germline V gene sequence: CDR1 SNHLY, CDR2 FYNNEI. The CDR3 covers 12 residues. CDR3 loop: CASRGERNEQFF. The CDR3 nucleotides read TGTGCCAGCAGAGGTGAGAGGAATGAGCAGTTCTTC.

The chain carries TRBV28 and TRBJ2-5; possible D gene TRBD1, 6 bases. The ends were cut back, 5 bases at V and 4 bases at J, with 17 bases in the middle. The germline V gene has CDR1 MDHEN and CDR2 SYDVKM. CDR3 size: 15 residues. The chain's CDR3 is CASSLTGSSVETQYF. CDR3 sequence (DNA): TGTGCCAGCAGTCTCACAGGGAGTTCCGTAGAGACCCAGTACTTC.

The V and J genes are TRBV5-5 and TRBJ1-3; no firm D call. V was shortened by 2 bases and J by 4 bases, with 7 bases between the two germline ends. CDR1 is SGHKS, CDR2 YYEKEE, per germline (reference sequence). This CDR3 spans 13 amino acids. CDR3 loop: CASSLLPGNTIYF. CDR3 nucleotides: TGTGCCAGCAGCTTACTTCCGGGAAACACCATATATTTT.

This clone came up once. V usage is TRBV4-1 and J usage is TRBJ1-5, with D tentatively TRBD1 (6 bases). The CDR3 totals 15 residues. The V gene's germline CDR1 is MGHRA and CDR2 YSYEKL. The germline V and J ends were trimmed by 4 bases and 3 bases, with 13 bases remaining between them. The CDR3 nucleotides read TGCGCCAGCAGCCTCCAGGGGTTTCCCAATCAGCCCCAGCATTTT. Translating it yields CASSLQGFPNQPQHF.

This rearrangement joins TRBV30 to TRBJ1-6, with a possible D match to TRBD1 (5 bases). Germline assignment: CDR1 GTSNPN and CDR2 SVGIG (reference sequence). Trimming pared 2 bases from V and 5 bases from J, leaving 10 bases between. This CDR3 is 14 amino acids long. The CDR3 coding sequence is TGTGCCTGGAGTTTGCAGGGCCATAATTCACCCCTCCACTTT. This gives the protein CAWSLQGHNSPLHF.

The rearrangement uses TRBV5-8 and TRBJ2-1; 10 positions agree with TRBD1. The CDR3 has 14 residues. J was trimmed by 4 bases and V by 4 bases; bases with no gene match: 2. CDR1 and CDR2 from the germline V gene are SGHTS and YDEGEE. CDR3 loop: CASSVGQGYNEQFF. Written as DNA, the CDR3 is TGTGCCAGCAGCGTGGGACAGGGGTACAATGAGCAGTTCTTC. The complete variable domain, with remaining parts taken from reference TRBV5-8 and TRBJ2-1, reads EAGVTQSPTHLIKTRGQQATLRCSPISGHTSVYWYQQALGLGLQFLLWYDEGEERNRGNFPPRFSGRQFPNYSSELNVNALELEDSALYLCASSVGQGYNEQFFGPGTRLTVL.

This clone was detected a few times. V and J are TRBV9 and TRBJ1-6, with 8 bases identical to TRBD1. This CDR3 spans 15 amino acids. Germline loops: CDR1 SGDLS, CDR2 YYNGEE. Trimming removed 3 bases from V and 13 bases from J; junction bases left unmatched: 12. CDR3 DNA sequence: TGTGCCAGCAGCGCAGAGGGACAGGCCGGGGTCCCCCTCCACTTT. This translates into CASSAEGQAGVPLHF.

The rearrangement joins TRBV5-1 to TRBJ1-3; 7 bases map to TRBD1. CDR3 size: 15 residues. V lost 3 bases, J lost 0 bases, and 3 bases stayed unmatched. Germline lookup yields CDR1 SGHRS and CDR2 YFSETQ. The CDR3 sequence is CASSYDRASGNTIYF. CDR3 coding DNA: TGCGCCAGCAGCTACGACAGGGCCTCTGGAAACACCATATATTTT.

The CDR3 reads CASTTAGELFF. The CDR3 DNA is TGTGCCAGTACCACGGCCGGGGAGCTGTTTTTT. The chain employs TRBV19 and TRBJ2-2; D is uncertain. Germline V gene sequence: CDR1 LNHDA, CDR2 SQIVND (reference sequence). The ends were cut back, 7 bases at V and 6 bases at J, with 6 bases in the middle. This CDR3 has 11 residues. Full variable domain (remainder filled in from reference TRBV19 and TRBJ2-2): DGGITQSPKYLFRKEGQNVTLSCEQNLNHDAMYWYRQDPGQGLRLIYYSQIVNDFQKGDIAEGYSVSREKKESFPLTVTSAQKNPTAFYLCASTTAGELFFGEGSRLTVL.

This chain links TRBV9 with TRBJ1-6; TRBD1 is a possible D gene (5 bases). The V end lost 0 bases, the J end lost 5 bases, and 9 bases lay between the germline ends. This CDR3 contains 15 residues. Germline loops: CDR1 SGDLS, CDR2 YYNGEE. The CDR3 sequence: CASSVEDIHNSPLHF. CDR3 in DNA: TGTGCCAGCAGCGTAGAGGACATCCATAATTCACCCCTCCACTTT. The complete variable domain, with remaining parts taken from reference TRBV9 and TRBJ1-6, reads DSGVTQTPKHLITATGQRVTLRCSPRSGDLSVYWYQQSLDQGLQFLIQYYNGEERAKGNILERFSAQQFPDLHSELNLSSLELGDSALYFCASSVEDIHNSPLHFGNGTRLTVT.

The rearrangement uses TRBV28 and TRBJ2-1, with D perhaps TRBD2 (5 bases). V dropped 3 bases and J dropped 3 bases, with 12 bases sitting between them. CDR1 is MDHEN and CDR2 is SYDVKM in the germline V gene. The CDR3 loop spans 15 amino acids. DNA of the CDR3: TGTGCCAGCAGTTTGGGCAGTGGACTCTACAATGAGCAGTTCTTC. It translates to CASSLGSGLYNEQFF. Full variable domain (outside the CDR3, taken from reference TRBV28 and TRBJ2-1): DVKVTQSSRYLVKRTGEKVFLECVQDMDHENMFWYRQDPGLGLRLIYFSYDVKMKEKGDIPEGYSVSREKKERFSLILESASTNQTSMYLCASSLGSGLYNEQFFGPGTRLTVL.

The chain recombines TRBV30 with TRBJ2-7; TRBD2 aligns across 11 bases. This CDR3 contains 14 residues. Trimming removed 2 bases from V and 7 bases from J; junction bases left unmatched: 7. Germline CDR1 GTSNPN, CDR2 SVGIG (reference sequence). CDR3 in amino acids: CAWSLTSGAGEQYF. CDR3 sequence (DNA): TGTGCCTGGAGTCTGACTAGCGGGGCGGGTGAGCAGTACTTC.

The V call is TRBV28, the J call TRBJ2-6, with D unresolved. This CDR3 contains 14 residues. The V gene lost 6 bases and the J gene lost 0 bases, with 6 bases spanning the gap. Per germline, CDR1 MDHEN and CDR2 SYDVKM. Written as DNA, the CDR3 is TGTGCCAGCAGCTACAGCTCTGGGGCCAACGTCCTGACTTTC. Protein product: CASSYSSGANVLTF.

The rearrangement links TRBV28 to TRBJ2-2; 13 bases are shared with TRBD2. This CDR3 contains 14 residues. The V segment lost 8 bases and the J segment 5 bases; nucleotides outside the gene matches: 2. CDR1 and CDR2 from the germline V gene are MDHEN and SYDVKM. The CDR3 sequence is CASGLAGETGELFF. In nucleotides, the CDR3 is TGTGCCAGCGGACTAGCGGGAGAAACCGGGGAGCTGTTTTTT.

The chain employs TRBV3-1 (or the pseudogene TRBV3-2) and TRBJ2-3, with 15 nucleotides matching TRBD2. Germline V gives CDR1 LGHDT, CDR2 YNNKEL (reference sequence). The J segment lost 9 bases and the V segment lost 4 bases, leaving 5 bases of the junction unmatched. The length of the CDR3 is 15 residues. CDR3 sequence (DNA): TGTGCCAGCAGCCCTCCGGGACTAGCGGGAGGAACGCAGTATTTT. This translates into CASSPPGLAGGTQYF.

The chain links TRBV24-1 to TRBJ1-5, with 9 bases lining up with TRBD1. With 3 bases clipped from V and 3 bases from J, the junction kept 5 bases outside the gene matches. The CDR3 contains 16 residues. CDR1 and CDR2 (germline): KGHDR, SFDVKD. The CDR3 here is CATSDPGQGVNQPQHF. Written as DNA, the CDR3 is TGTGCCACCAGTGATCCGGGACAGGGAGTCAATCAGCCCCAGCATTTT.

This sequence joins TRBV4-1 and TRBJ2-2; 7 bases are shared with TRBD2. The CDR3 length is 15 residues. Germline-derived CDR1 and CDR2 are MGHRA and YSYEKL. With V trimmed by 2 bases and J by 1 base, 1 base remained unmatched. This CDR3 reads CASSQREGNTGELFF. CDR3 nucleotides: TGCGCCAGCAGCCAAAGGGAGGGGAACACCGGGGAGCTGTTTTTT.

The chain is built from TRBV28 and TRBJ1-2; 12 nucleotides match TRBD1. This CDR3 spans 14 amino acids. The J segment lost 8 bases and the V segment lost 7 bases, leaving 8 bases of the junction unmatched. Germline CDR1 MDHEN, CDR2 SYDVKM. Here the CDR3 reads CASTPGTGGGGYTF. CDR3 nucleotides: TGTGCCAGCACCCCCGGGACAGGGGGCGGCGGCTACACCTTC.